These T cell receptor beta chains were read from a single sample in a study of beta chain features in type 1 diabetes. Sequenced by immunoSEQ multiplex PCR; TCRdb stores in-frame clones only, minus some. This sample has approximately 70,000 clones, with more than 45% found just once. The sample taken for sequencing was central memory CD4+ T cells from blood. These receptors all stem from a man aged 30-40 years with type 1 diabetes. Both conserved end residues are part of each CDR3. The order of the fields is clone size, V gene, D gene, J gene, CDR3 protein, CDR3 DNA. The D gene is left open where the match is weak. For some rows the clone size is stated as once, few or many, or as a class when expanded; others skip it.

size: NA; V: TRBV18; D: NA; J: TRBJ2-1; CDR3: CASSPQGGIADEQFF; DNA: TGTGCCAGCTCACCACAGGGGGGGATAGCTGATGAGCAGTTCTTC
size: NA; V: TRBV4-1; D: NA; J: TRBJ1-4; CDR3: CASSHSATVNEKLFF; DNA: TGCGCCAGCAGCCATTCGGCAACAGTTAATGAAAAACTGTTTTTT
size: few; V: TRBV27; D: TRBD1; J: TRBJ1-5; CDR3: CASSRQGFGNQPQHF; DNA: TGTGCCAGCAGTCGACAGGGTTTTGGCAATCAGCCCCAGCATTTT
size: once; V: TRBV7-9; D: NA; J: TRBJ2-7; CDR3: CASSFGGAYEQYF; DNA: TGTGCCAGCAGCTTTGGAGGGGCCTACGAGCAGTACTTC
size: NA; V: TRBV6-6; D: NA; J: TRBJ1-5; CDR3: CASRTQVGQPQHF; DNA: TGTGCCAGCAGAACACAGGTGGGGCAGCCCCAGCATTTT
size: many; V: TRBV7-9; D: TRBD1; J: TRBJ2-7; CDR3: CASSSNRGEQYF; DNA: TGTGCCAGCAGCTCGAACAGGGGTGAGCAGTACTTC
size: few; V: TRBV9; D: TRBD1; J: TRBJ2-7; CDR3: CASSAGTAWYEQYF; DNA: TGTGCCAGCAGCGCAGGGACAGCCTGGTACGAGCAGTACTTC
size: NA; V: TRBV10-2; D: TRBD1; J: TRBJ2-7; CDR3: CASSDPQGASREQYF; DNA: TGCGCCAGCAGTGATCCCCAGGGGGCGTCTCGAGAGCAGTACTTC
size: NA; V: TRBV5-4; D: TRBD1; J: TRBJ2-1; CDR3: CASSPGQENEQFF; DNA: TGTGCCAGCAGCCCGGGACAGGAGAATGAGCAGTTCTTC
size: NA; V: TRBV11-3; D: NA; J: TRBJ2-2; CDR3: CASSIKGDTGELFF; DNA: TGTGCCAGCAGCATCAAGGGAGACACCGGGGAGCTGTTTTTT
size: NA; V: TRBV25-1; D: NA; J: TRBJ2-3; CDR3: CASSGPGADTQYF; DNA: TGTGCCAGCAGTGGCCCAGGGGCAGATACGCAGTATTTT
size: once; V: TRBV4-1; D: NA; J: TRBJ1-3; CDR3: CASSQDWGGAYGNTIYF; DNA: TGCGCCAGCAGCCAAGATTGGGGGGGCGCGTATGGAAACACCATATATTTT
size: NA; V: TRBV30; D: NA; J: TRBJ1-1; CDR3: CAWSVQSDTEAFF; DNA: TGTGCCTGGAGTGTACAGTCAGACACTGAAGCTTTCTTT
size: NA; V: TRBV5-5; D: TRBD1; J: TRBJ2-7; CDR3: CASSRQGSYEQYF; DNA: TGTGCCAGCAGCAGACAGGGGTCCTACGAGCAGTACTTC
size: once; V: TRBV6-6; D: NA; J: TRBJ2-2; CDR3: CASSFGVRVETGELFF; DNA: TGTGCCAGCAGTTTTGGGGTGAGGGTGGAGACCGGGGAGCTGTTTTTT
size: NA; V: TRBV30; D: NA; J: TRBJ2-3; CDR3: CAWSEGAGTDTQYF; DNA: TGTGCCTGGAGTGAAGGGGCGGGCACAGATACGCAGTATTTT
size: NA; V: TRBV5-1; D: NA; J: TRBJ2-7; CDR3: CASSRLTGGQYEQYF; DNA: TGCGCCAGCAGCCGGTTGACGGGAGGACAGTACGAGCAGTACTTC
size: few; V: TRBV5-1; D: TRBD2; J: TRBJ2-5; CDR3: CASSLAGVVLETQYF; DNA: TGCGCCAGCAGCCTAGCGGGAGTAGTACTGGAGACCCAGTACTTC
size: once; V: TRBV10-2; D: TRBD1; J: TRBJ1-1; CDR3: CASGGQLMNTEAFF; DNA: TGCGCCAGCGGGGGACAGCTTATGAACACTGAAGCTTTCTTT
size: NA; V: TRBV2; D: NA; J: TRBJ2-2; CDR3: CASSEGLASNTGELFF; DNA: TGTGCCAGCAGTGAGGGGCTAGCGAGCAACACCGGGGAGCTGTTTTTT
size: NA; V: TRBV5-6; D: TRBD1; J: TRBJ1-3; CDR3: CASSRRGLQNTIYF; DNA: TGTGCCAGCAGCCGCAGGGGGCTCCAAAACACCATATATTTT
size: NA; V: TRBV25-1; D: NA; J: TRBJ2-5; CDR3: CASREDGPVETQYF; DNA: TGTGCCAGCAGGGAAGATGGGCCGGTCGAGACCCAGTACTTC
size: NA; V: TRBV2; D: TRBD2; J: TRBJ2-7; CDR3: CASSVTAGAGEQYF; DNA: TGTGCCAGCAGTGTAACAGCGGGAGCTGGCGAGCAGTACTTC
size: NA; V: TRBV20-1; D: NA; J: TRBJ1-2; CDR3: CSVGESYGYTF; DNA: TGCAGTGTAGGAGAGAGCTATGGCTACACCTTC
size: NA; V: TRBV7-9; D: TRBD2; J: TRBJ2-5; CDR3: CASSPRLADQETQYF; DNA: TGTGCCAGCAGCCCCAGACTAGCGGATCAAGAGACCCAGTACTTC
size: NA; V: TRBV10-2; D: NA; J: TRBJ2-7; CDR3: CASSEWLPEQYF; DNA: TGCGCCAGCAGTGAGTGGCTCCCCGAGCAGTACTTC
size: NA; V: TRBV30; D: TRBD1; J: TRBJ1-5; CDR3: CAWRGQSNQPQHF; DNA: TGTGCCTGGAGGGGACAGAGCAATCAGCCCCAGCATTTT
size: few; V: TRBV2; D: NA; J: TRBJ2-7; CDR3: CASIRDGSSYEQYF; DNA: TGTGCCAGCATAAGGGACGGGAGCTCCTACGAGCAGTACTTC
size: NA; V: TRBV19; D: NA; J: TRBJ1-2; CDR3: CASSTQEAMATNYGYTF; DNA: TGTGCCAGTAGTACCCAGGAAGCTATGGCCACTAACTATGGCTACACCTTC
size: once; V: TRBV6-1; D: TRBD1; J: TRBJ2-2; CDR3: CASSVVVGQGAHTGELFF; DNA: TGTGCCAGCAGTGTGGTGGTAGGACAGGGGGCCCACACCGGGGAGCTGTTTTTT
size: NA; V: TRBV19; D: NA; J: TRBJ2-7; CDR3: CASRGARGEEQYF; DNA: TGTGCCAGTAGGGGGGCTAGGGGCGAAGAGCAGTACTTC
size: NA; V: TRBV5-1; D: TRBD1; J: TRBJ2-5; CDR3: CASSLVRGSQETQYF; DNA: TGCGCCAGCAGCTTGGTCAGGGGGTCTCAAGAGACCCAGTACTTC
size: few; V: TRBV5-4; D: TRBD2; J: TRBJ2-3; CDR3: CASSPSAGGADTQYF; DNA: TGTGCCAGCAGCCCCTCGGCGGGGGGGGCAGATACGCAGTATTTT
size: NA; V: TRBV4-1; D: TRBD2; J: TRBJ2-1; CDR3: CASSQAEGGPRHEQFF; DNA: TGCGCCAGCAGCCAAGCGGAGGGAGGGCCCCGACATGAGCAGTTCTTC
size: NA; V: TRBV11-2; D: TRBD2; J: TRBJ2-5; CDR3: CASSLGTHSGGKETQYF; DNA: TGTGCCAGCAGCTTAGGAACCCATAGCGGGGGAAAAGAGACCCAGTACTTC
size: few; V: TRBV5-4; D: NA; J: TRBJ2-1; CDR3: CASSSGWGRYYNEQFF; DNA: TGTGCCAGCAGCTCTGGTTGGGGGAGGTATTACAATGAGCAGTTCTTC
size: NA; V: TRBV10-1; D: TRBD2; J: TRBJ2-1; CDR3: CASSDSGLAGPNEQFF; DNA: TGCGCCAGCAGTGATTCCGGACTAGCGGGACCCAATGAGCAGTTCTTC
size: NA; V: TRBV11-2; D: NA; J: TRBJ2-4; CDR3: CASSWTTDIQYF; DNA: TGTGCCAGCAGCTGGACAACGGACATTCAGTACTTC
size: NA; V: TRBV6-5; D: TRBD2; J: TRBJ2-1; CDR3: CASSRLAGNNEQFF; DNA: TGTGCCAGCAGTAGACTAGCGGGGAACAATGAGCAGTTCTTC
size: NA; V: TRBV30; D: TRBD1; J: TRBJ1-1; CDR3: CAWSVRTGAFF; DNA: TGTGCCTGGAGTGTACGGACAGGGGCTTTCTTT
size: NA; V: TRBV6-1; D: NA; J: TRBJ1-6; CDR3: CASSTSQDNSPLHF; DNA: TGTGCCAGCTCCACCTCTCAGGATAATTCACCCCTCCACTTT
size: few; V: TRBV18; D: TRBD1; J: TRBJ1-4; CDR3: CASSPGQGNEKLFF; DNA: TGTGCCAGCTCACCGGGACAGGGTAATGAAAAACTGTTTTTT
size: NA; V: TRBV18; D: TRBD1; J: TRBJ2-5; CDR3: CASSQRTGEETQYF; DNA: TGTGCCAGCTCTCAAAGGACAGGGGAAGAGACCCAGTACTTC
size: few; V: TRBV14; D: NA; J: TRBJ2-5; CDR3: CASSQGARSETQYF; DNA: TGTGCCAGCAGCCAAGGGGCCAGATCGGAGACCCAGTACTTC
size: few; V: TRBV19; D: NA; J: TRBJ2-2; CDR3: CASSPLRGTGELFF; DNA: TGTGCCAGTAGCCCCCTGCGGGGCACCGGGGAGCTGTTTTTT
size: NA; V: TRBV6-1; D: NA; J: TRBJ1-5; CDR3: CASSAGISNQPQHF; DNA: TGTGCCAGCAGTGCAGGGATTAGCAATCAGCCCCAGCATTTT
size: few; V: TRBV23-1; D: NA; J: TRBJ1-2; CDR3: CASSQPTGSYTF; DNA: TGCGCCAGCAGTCAACCGACAGGCAGCTACACCTTC
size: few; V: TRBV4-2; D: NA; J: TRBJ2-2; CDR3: CASSQGAGRTGELFF; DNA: TGTGCCAGCAGCCAAGGGGCAGGGCGTACCGGGGAGCTGTTTTTT